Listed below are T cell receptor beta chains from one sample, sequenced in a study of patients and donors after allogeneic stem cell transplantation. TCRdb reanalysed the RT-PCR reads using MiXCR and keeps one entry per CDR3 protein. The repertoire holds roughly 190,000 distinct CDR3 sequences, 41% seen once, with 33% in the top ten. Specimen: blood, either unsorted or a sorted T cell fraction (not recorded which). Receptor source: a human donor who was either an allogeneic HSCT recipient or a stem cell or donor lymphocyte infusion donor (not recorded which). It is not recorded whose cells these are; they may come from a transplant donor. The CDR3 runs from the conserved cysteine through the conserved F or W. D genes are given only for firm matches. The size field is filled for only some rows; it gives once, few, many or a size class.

CDR3 protein: CASSLEGGKTQYF
D gene: NA
clone size: NA
V gene: TRBV5-1

CDR3 protein: CASRLDWGGDEQYF
D gene: NA
clone size: once
V gene: TRBV12-3/TRBV12-4

CDR3 protein: CTSSRERGRRVYEQYF
D gene: NA
clone size: NA
V gene: TRBV1

CDR3 protein: CASSPAGYTEAFF
D gene: NA
clone size: NA
V gene: TRBV7-9

CDR3 protein: CASSRTSGVPSSNQPQHF
D gene: NA
clone size: once
V gene: TRBV6-5

CDR3 protein: CASSLEDRATEAFF
D gene: NA
clone size: few
V gene: TRBV7-9

CDR3 protein: CASSGGQGWDEQFF
D gene: TRBD1
clone size: once
V gene: TRBV28

CDR3 protein: CAISESSGWNTEAFF
D gene: NA
clone size: many
V gene: TRBV10-3

CDR3 protein: CSVGGGFSGNTIYF
D gene: NA
clone size: NA
V gene: TRBV29-1

CDR3 protein: CASSWEETQYF
D gene: NA
clone size: few
V gene: TRBV11-2

CDR3 protein: CASSQDPYRVGEQYF
D gene: NA
clone size: NA
V gene: TRBV4-1

CDR3 protein: CASSQGGGSSTDTQYF
D gene: NA
clone size: few
V gene: TRBV4-3

CDR3 protein: CASSQEGGSEQFF
D gene: NA
clone size: NA
V gene: TRBV4-3

CDR3 protein: CATKKAESSGNTIYF
D gene: NA
clone size: few
V gene: TRBV15

CDR3 protein: CASSLDGQAYGYTF
D gene: TRBD1
clone size: NA
V gene: TRBV7-2

CDR3 protein: CASGTPSAKLKLFF
D gene: NA
clone size: NA
V gene: TRBV6-6

CDR3 protein: CASSAGTDTQYF
D gene: NA
clone size: few
V gene: TRBV10-2

CDR3 protein: CASSYGLAGGTDTQYF
D gene: TRBD2
clone size: NA
V gene: TRBV19

CDR3 protein: CASSLASGQVYGYTF
D gene: NA
clone size: NA
V gene: TRBV5-1

CDR3 protein: CASSLVTSGQETQYF
D gene: NA
clone size: NA
V gene: TRBV7-2

CDR3 protein: CASSPNTDTQYF
D gene: NA
clone size: NA
V gene: TRBV12-3/TRBV12-4

CDR3 protein: CASSNWGNQPQHF
D gene: NA
clone size: NA
V gene: TRBV12-3/TRBV12-4

CDR3 protein: CSARDPSNTGELFF
D gene: NA
clone size: many
V gene: TRBV20-1

CDR3 protein: CASNFLGTRNTGELFF
D gene: NA
clone size: NA
V gene: TRBV12-3/TRBV12-4

CDR3 protein: CASSPRDRLHPEQYF
D gene: TRBD1
clone size: NA
V gene: TRBV18

CDR3 protein: CASRLAGGAYEQYF
D gene: TRBD2
clone size: few
V gene: TRBV11-1

CDR3 protein: CASSVGPGRLNTEAFF
D gene: NA
clone size: NA
V gene: TRBV9

CDR3 protein: CASSIEGGNQPQHF
D gene: NA
clone size: once
V gene: TRBV19

CDR3 protein: CASSPQRSTDTQYF
D gene: NA
clone size: NA
V gene: TRBV18

CDR3 protein: CASSQGLRLAGNEQFF
D gene: TRBD2
clone size: NA
V gene: TRBV4-3

CDR3 protein: CSVLTGGSSYEQYF
D gene: NA
clone size: NA
V gene: TRBV29-1

CDR3 protein: CASSRGHTDTQYF
D gene: NA
clone size: NA
V gene: TRBV28

CDR3 protein: CASSLMGQQPQHF
D gene: TRBD1
clone size: few
V gene: TRBV28

CDR3 protein: CASTAEWDRGGDEQFF
D gene: TRBD1
clone size: NA
V gene: TRBV6-6

CDR3 protein: CASSPGTGHNQPQHF
D gene: TRBD1
clone size: few
V gene: TRBV18

CDR3 protein: CASSYGAPFLYGYTF
D gene: NA
clone size: few
V gene: TRBV6-5

CDR3 protein: CASSALWGTGELFF
D gene: NA
clone size: NA
V gene: TRBV7-9

CDR3 protein: CASSSQWAVYIEAFF
D gene: NA
clone size: NA
V gene: TRBV6-2/TRBV6-3

CDR3 protein: CASSQTDTQYF
D gene: NA
clone size: few
V gene: TRBV3-1

CDR3 protein: CASSYSMGTGGDQPQHF
D gene: TRBD1
clone size: few
V gene: TRBV6-2/TRBV6-3

CDR3 protein: CASSSGQGRGTEAFF
D gene: TRBD1
clone size: once
V gene: TRBV7-3

CDR3 protein: CASSDSGANVLTF
D gene: NA
clone size: NA
V gene: TRBV2

CDR3 protein: CASSADSKNIQYF
D gene: NA
clone size: NA
V gene: TRBV27

CDR3 protein: CASSTLDRVSNQPQHF
D gene: TRBD1
clone size: NA
V gene: TRBV28

CDR3 protein: CASSQGTGGFYNEQFF
D gene: TRBD2
clone size: NA
V gene: TRBV3-1

CDR3 protein: CASSSAYEQYF
D gene: NA
clone size: NA
V gene: TRBV6-2/TRBV6-3

CDR3 protein: CASSPSGGDTQYF
D gene: TRBD2
clone size: once
V gene: TRBV7-3

CDR3 protein: CASITGQGYGYTF
D gene: NA
clone size: NA
V gene: TRBV21-1

CDR3 protein: CASSFAGINYGYTF
D gene: NA
clone size: few
V gene: TRBV12-3/TRBV12-4